This TCR beta chain came from a study of cytomegalovirus exposure and HLA in healthy donors. V gave up 6 bases and J gave up 10 bases, with 15 bases separating them. Germline V gene sequence: CDR1 SNHLY, CDR2 FYNNEI. The CDR3 extends over 12 amino acids. The primer mix had 60 Vbeta and 13 Jbeta primers. Repertoires were generated with immunoSEQ multiplex PCR, while TCRdb's copy carries only in-frame clones and drops some. The sample lists 70,000 to 95,000 clones; 62% were seen once. Remarks on this clone: The target antigen is unknown.

Overall study results and limits: The dataset shows that most TCR sequences were rare, while some public TCRs occurred in many donors. CMV serostatus stood as the only immune exposure information on hand. Later analysis indicated greater clonal expansion among HLA-associated TCR beta chains than among equally common other chains. TCR association rates varied by HLA locus in a later analysis, with DRB1 highest and HLA-C lowest.

V usage is TRBV2 and J usage is TRBJ1-1; D is uncertain. The sample taken for sequencing was PBMCs. This TCR came from a woman aged 30 to 39 in good health and CMV-seropositive. CDR3 bases: TGTGCCAGCAGCGGGGATGGCCGCCGAGCTTTCTTT. Protein product: CASSGDGRRAFF.